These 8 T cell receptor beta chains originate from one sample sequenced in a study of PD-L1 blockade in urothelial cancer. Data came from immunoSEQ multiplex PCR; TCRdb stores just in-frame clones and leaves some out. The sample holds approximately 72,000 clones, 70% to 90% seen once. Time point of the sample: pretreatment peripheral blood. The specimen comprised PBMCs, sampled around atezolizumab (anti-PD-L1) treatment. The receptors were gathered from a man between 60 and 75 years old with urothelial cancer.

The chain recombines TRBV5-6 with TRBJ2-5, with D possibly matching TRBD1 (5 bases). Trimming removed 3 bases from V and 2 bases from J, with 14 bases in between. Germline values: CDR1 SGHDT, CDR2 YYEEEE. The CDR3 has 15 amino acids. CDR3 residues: CASSYYWAGQETQYF. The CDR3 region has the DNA TGTGCCAGCAGCTATTATTGGGCAGGGCAAGAGACCCAGTACTTC.

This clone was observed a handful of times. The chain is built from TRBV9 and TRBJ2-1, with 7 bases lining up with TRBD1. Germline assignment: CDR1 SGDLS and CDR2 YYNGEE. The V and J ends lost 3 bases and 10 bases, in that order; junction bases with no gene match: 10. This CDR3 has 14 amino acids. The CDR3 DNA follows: TGTGCCAGCAGCGCTGGAAGCCCGACAGGGGAGCAGTTCTTC. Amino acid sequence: CASSAGSPTGEQFF. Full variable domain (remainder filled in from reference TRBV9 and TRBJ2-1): DSGVTQTPKHLITATGQRVTLRCSPRSGDLSVYWYQQSLDQGLQFLIQYYNGEERAKGNILERFSAQQFPDLHSELNLSSLELGDSALYFCASSAGSPTGEQFFGPGTRLTVL.

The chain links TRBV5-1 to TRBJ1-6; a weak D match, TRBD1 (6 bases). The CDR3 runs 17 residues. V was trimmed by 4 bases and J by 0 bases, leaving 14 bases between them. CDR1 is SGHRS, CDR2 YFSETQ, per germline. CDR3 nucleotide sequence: TGCGCCAGCAGCCGACAGGAATTAGGCTCCTATAATTCACCCCTCCACTTT. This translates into CASSRQELGSYNSPLHF.

The CDR3 spells CASSLGTFTDTQYF. In DNA form, the CDR3 reads TGCGCCAGCAGCTTGGGGACTTTCACAGATACGCAGTATTTT. V gene TRBV5-1 combines with J gene TRBJ2-3; TRBD2 might be the D (5 bases). The length of the CDR3 is 14 residues. V lost 0 bases, J lost 2 bases, and 7 bases lay in between. CDR1 is SGHRS and CDR2 is YFSETQ in the germline V gene.

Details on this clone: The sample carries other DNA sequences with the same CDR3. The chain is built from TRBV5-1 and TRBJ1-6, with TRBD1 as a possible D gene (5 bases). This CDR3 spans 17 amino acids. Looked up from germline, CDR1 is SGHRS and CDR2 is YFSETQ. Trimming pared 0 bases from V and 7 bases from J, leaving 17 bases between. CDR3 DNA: TGCGCCAGCAGCTTGGCCCCAGGGCAGGGTGGGAATTCACCCCTCCACTTT. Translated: CASSLAPGQGGNSPLHF.

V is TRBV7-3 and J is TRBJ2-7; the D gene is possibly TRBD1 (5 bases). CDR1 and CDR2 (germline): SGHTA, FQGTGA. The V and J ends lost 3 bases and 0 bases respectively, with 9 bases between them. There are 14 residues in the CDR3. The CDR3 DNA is TGTGCCAGCAGCTTGGGGCACAGCTCCTACGAGCAGTACTTC. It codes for CASSLGHSSYEQYF. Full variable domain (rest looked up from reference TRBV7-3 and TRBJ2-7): GAGVSQTPSNKVTEKGKYVELRCDPISGHTALYWYRQSLGQGPEFLIYFQGTGAADDSGLPNDRFFAVRPEGSVSTLKIQRTERGDSAVYLCASSLGHSSYEQYFGPGTRLTVT.

The DNA of the CDR3 is TGTGCCAGTAGTATAGGGGTTGGGGCAGGCCAGAACACCGGGGAGCTGTTTTTT. Amino acid sequence: CASSIGVGAGQNTGELFF. V gene TRBV19 combines with J gene TRBJ2-2; D is perhaps TRBD1 (5 bases). The germline gives CDR1 LNHDA, CDR2 SQIVND (reference sequence). This CDR3 contains 18 residues. Trimming removed 1 base at V and 1 base at J, with 16 bases between.

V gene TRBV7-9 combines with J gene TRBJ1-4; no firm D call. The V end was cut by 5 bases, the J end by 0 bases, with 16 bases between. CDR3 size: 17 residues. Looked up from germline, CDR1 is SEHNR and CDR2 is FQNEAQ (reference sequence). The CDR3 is CASSQLRDFATNEKLFF. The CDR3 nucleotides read TGTGCCAGCAGCCAACTCAGAGACTTTGCAACTAATGAAAAACTGTTTTTT.